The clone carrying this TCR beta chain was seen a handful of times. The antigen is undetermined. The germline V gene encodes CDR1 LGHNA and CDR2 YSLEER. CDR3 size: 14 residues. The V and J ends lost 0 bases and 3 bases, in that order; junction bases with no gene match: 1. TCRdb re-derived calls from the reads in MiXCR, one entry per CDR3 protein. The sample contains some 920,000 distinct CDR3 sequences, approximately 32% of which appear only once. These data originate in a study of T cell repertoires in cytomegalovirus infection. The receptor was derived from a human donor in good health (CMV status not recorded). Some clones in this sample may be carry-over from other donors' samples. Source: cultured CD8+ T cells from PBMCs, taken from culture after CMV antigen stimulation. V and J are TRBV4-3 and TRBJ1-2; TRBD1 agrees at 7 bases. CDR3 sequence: CASSQDTGDYGYTF. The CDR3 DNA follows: TGCGCCAGCAGCCAAGATACAGGGGACTATGGCTACACCTTC.